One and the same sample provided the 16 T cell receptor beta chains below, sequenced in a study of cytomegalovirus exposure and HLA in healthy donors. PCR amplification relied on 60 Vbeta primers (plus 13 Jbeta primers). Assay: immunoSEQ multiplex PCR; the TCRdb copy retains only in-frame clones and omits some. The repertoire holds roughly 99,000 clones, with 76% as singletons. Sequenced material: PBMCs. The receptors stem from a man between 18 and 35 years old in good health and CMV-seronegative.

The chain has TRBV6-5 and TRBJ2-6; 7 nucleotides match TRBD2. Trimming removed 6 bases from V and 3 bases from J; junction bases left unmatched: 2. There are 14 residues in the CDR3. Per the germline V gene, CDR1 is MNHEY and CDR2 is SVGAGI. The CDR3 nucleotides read TGTGCCAGCAGACCGGGAGGTGGGGCCAACGTCCTGACTTTC. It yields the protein CASRPGGGANVLTF.

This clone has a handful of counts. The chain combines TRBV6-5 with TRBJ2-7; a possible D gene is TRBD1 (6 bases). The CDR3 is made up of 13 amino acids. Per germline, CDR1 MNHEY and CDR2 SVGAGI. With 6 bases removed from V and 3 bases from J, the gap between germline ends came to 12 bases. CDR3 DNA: TGTGCCAGCAGAAGCCCACAGGGCTACGAGCAGTACTTC. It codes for CASRSPQGYEQYF.

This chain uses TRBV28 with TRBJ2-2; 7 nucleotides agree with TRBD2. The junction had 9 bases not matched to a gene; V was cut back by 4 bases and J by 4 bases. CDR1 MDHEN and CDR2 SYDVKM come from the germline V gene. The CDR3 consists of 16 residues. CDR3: CASSWSWGGPTGELFF. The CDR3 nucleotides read TGTGCCAGCAGTTGGAGCTGGGGAGGGCCCACCGGGGAGCTGTTTTTT.

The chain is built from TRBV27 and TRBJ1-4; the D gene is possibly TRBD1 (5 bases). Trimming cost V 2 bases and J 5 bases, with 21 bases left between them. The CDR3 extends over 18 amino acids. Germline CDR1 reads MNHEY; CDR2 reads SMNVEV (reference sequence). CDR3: CASSLRAALGVFNEKLFF. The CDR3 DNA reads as TGTGCCAGCAGTTTACGGGCCGCTCTAGGGGTCTTCAATGAAAAACTGTTTTTT.

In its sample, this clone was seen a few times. This chain's CDR3 is CASSDSLNQPQHF. The CDR3 DNA reads as TGTGCCAGCAGTGACAGCCTCAATCAGCCCCAGCATTTT. The chain couples TRBV7-9 to TRBJ1-5; weak D call: TRBD1 (5 bases). This CDR3 contains 13 residues. The V end lost 6 bases, the J end lost 3 bases, and 9 bases lay between the germline ends. Germline V CDR1 and CDR2: SEHNR, FQNEAQ (reference sequence).

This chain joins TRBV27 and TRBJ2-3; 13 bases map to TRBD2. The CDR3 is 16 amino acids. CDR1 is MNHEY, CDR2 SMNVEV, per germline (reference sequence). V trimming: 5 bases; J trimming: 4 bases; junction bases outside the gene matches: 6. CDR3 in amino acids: CASSTQTSGGPDTQYF. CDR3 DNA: TGTGCCAGCAGTACCCAGACTAGCGGGGGGCCAGATACGCAGTATTTT.

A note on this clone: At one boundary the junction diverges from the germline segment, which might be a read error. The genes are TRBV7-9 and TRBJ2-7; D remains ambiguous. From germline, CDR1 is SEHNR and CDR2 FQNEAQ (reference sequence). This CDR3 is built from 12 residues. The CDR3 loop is CSSSPTAYEQYF. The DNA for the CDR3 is TGTTCCAGCAGCCCAACGGCCTACGAGCAGTACTTC.

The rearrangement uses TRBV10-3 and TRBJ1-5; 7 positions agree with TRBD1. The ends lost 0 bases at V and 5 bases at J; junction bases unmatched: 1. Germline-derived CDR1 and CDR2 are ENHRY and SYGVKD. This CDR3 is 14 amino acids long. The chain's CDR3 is CAISESTGHQPQHF. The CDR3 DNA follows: TGTGCCATCAGTGAGTCGACAGGGCATCAGCCCCAGCATTTT.

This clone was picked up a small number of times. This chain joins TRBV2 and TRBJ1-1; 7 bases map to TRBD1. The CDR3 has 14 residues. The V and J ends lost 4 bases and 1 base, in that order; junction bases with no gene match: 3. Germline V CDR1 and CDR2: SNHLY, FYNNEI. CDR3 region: CASSVRQGNTEAFF. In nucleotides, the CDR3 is TGTGCCAGCAGTGTTAGACAGGGGAACACTGAAGCTTTCTTT.

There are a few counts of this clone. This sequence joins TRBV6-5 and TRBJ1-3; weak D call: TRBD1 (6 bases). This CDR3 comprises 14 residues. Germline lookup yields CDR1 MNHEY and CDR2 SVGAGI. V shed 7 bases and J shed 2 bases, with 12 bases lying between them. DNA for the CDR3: TGTGCCAGCACAGCAGGGGCCCCTGGAAACACCATATATTTT. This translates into CASTAGAPGNTIYF.

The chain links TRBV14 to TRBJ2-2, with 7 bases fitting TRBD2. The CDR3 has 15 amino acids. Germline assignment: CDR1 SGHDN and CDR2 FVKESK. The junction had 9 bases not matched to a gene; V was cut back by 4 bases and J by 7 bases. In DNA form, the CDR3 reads TGTGCCAGCAGCCTAGGCGGGGGAACTAACGGGGAGCTGTTTTTT. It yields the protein CASSLGGGTNGELFF.

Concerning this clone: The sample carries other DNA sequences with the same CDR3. CDR3 in amino acids: CASSLGQTSNQPQHF. In DNA form, the CDR3 reads TGCGCCAGCAGCCTGGGACAGACAAGCAATCAGCCCCAGCATTTT. This chain links TRBV5-1 with TRBJ1-5; 7 bases align to TRBD1. V trimming: 4 bases; J trimming: 1 base; junction bases outside the gene matches: 5. This CDR3 region has 15 residues. CDR1 is SGHRS, CDR2 YFSETQ, per germline.

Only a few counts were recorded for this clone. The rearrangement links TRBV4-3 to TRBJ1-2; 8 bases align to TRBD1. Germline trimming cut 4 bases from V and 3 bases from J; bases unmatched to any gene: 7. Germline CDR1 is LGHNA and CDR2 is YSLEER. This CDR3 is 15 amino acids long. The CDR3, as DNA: TGCGCCAGCAGCCCAGGACAGGGAAGGGACTATGGCTACACCTTC. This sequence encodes CASSPGQGRDYGYTF.

The CDR3 region is CASSVGQGGIYEQYF. DNA of the CDR3: TGTGCCAGCAGCGTAGGACAGGGGGGAATATACGAGCAGTACTTC. The V call is TRBV9, the J call TRBJ2-7, with 9 bases identical to TRBD1. Germline CDR1 reads SGDLS; CDR2 reads YYNGEE. J was trimmed by 4 bases and V by 0 bases; bases with no gene match: 5. CDR3 length: 15 residues.

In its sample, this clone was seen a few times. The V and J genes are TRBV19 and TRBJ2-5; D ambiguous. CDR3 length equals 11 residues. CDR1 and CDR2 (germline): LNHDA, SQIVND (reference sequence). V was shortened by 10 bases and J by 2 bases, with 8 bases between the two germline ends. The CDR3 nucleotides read TGTGCCACTGAACAGCAAGAGACCCAGTACTTC. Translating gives CATEQQETQYF. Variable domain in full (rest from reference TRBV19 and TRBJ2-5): DGGITQSPKYLFRKEGQNVTLSCEQNLNHDAMYWYRQDPGQGLRLIYYSQIVNDFQKGDIAEGYSVSREKKESFPLTVTSAQKNPTAFYLCATEQQETQYFGPGTRLLVL.

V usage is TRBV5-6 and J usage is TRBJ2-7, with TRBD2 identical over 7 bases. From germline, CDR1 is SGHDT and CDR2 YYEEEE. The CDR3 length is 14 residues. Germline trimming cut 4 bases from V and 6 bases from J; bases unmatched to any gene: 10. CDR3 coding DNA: TGTGCCAGCAGCCCCGGGGGGTGGAGAGGCGAGCAGTACTTC. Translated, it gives CASSPGGWRGEQYF. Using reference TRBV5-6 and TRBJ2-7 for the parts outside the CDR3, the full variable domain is DAGVTQSPTHLIKTRGQQVTLRCSPKSGHDTVSWYQQALGQGPQFIFQYYEEEERQRGNFPDRFSGHQFPNYSSELNVNALLLGDSALYLCASSPGGWRGEQYFGPGTRLTVT.